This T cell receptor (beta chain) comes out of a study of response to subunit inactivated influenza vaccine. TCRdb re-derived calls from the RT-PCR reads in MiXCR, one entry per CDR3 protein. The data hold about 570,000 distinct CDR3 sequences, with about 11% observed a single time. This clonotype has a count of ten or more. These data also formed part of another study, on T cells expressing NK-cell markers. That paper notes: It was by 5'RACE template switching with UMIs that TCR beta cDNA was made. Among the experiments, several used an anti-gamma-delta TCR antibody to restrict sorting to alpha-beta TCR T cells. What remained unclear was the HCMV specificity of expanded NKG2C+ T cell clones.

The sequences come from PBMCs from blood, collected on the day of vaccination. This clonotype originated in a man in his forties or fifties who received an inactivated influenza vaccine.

CDR3 in amino acids: CASSLDSYYNEQFF. The CDR3 coding sequence is TGTGCCAGCAGCTTGGACAGCTACTACAATGAGCAGTTCTTC. The chain employs TRBV7-2 and TRBJ2-1; TRBD1 is a possible D gene (6 bases). Germline CDR1 is SGHTA and CDR2 is FQGNSA. The CDR3 is 14 amino acids. Trimming shortened V by 3 bases and J by 3 bases, and 9 bases separated the two germline ends.